What follows are 19 T cell receptor beta chains derived from one specimen sequenced in a study of control samples from healthy donors and cancer patients. The repertoire was sequenced with immunoSEQ multiplex PCR; TCRdb's copy has only in-frame clones and lacks some. The sample holds 100,000 to 150,000 clones, roughly nine tenths seen once. The sequenced sample was blood. The source of these receptors is a woman aged 18-35 years in good health.

This CDR3 reads CASGDSYSNQPQHF. The CDR3 DNA reads as TGTGCCAGTGGGGACAGCTATAGCAATCAGCCCCAGCATTTT. The J gene is TRBJ1-5, the V gene TRBV19, with 7 bases identical to TRBD1. The CDR3 has 14 residues. CDR1 is LNHDA, CDR2 SQIVND, per germline (reference sequence). V was clipped by 8 bases and J by 0 bases; unmatched bases: 4.

V gene TRBV21-1 combines with J gene TRBJ1-5. TRBV21-1 is a documented pseudogene. The CDR3 extends over 14 amino acids. CDR3 region: CASSKGRGNQPQHF. Here the CDR3 DNA reads TGTGCCAGCAGCAAAGGGCGGGGAAATCAGCCCCAGCATTTT.

The chain employs TRBV18 and TRBJ1-1, with a weak D call TRBD1 (6 bases). The CDR3 runs to 15 residues. Trimming removed 1 base from V and 4 bases from J, with 13 bases in between. The germline V gene encodes CDR1 KGHSH and CDR2 LQKENI. For the CDR3, the DNA is TGTGCCAGCTCACCACTTGCAGGGGCTAGCACTGAAGCTTTCTTT. Its translation is CASSPLAGASTEAFF.

The chain employs TRBV6-2 or TRBV6-3 and TRBJ2-5, with unresolved D. CDR1 and CDR2 from the germline V gene are MNHEY and SVGEGT. This CDR3 comprises 12 residues. Trimming stripped 0 bases from V and 8 bases from J, with 7 bases between. CDR3 nucleotides: TGTGCCAGCAGTTACTCTTCTAAAACCCAGTACTTC. Its translation is CASSYSSKTQYF.

The chain couples TRBV27 to TRBJ1-1, with D perhaps matching TRBD1 (6 bases). Germline V gene lookup returns CDR1 MNHEY and CDR2 SMNVEV (reference sequence). The CDR3 is 14 amino acids. V dropped 4 bases and J dropped 0 bases, with 9 bases sitting between them. Here the CDR3 reads CASSSGQLNTEAFF. The CDR3 DNA sequence: TGTGCCAGCAGTTCCGGACAGCTGAACACTGAAGCTTTCTTT.

The CDR3 loop is CASSPRTDQETQYF. Here the CDR3 DNA reads TGTGCCAGCAGCCCGAGGACGGATCAAGAGACCCAGTACTTC. J is TRBJ2-5 and V is TRBV9; D is unclear. Germline-derived CDR1 and CDR2 are SGDLS and YYNGEE. This CDR3 has 14 residues. Trimming took 4 bases from V and 2 from J, leaving 12 bases between them. Full variable domain (outside the CDR3, taken from reference TRBV9 and TRBJ2-5): DSGVTQTPKHLITATGQRVTLRCSPRSGDLSVYWYQQSLDQGLQFLIQYYNGEERAKGNILERFSAQQFPDLHSELNLSSLELGDSALYFCASSPRTDQETQYFGPGTRLLVL.

The chain couples TRBV7-3 to TRBJ2-4; D not certain. The CDR3 length is 11 residues. The germline CDR1 and CDR2 sequences are SGHTA and FQGTGA. Trimming took 2 bases from V and 8 from J, leaving 4 bases between them. Written as DNA, the CDR3 is TGTGCCAGCAGCTTACAGGACATTCAGTACTTC. Translated, it gives CASSLQDIQYF.

The J gene is TRBJ2-2, the V gene TRBV18, with TRBD2 matching 10 bases. Trimming cost V 1 base and J 4 bases; bases outside gene matches: 6. The CDR3 length is 17 residues. The V gene's germline CDR1 is KGHSH and CDR2 LQKENI. DNA of the CDR3: TGTGCCAGCTCACCACGAGCTAGCGGGAGTGCCACCGGGGAGCTGTTTTTT. Its translation: CASSPRASGSATGELFF.

This clone has a single count. The chain has TRBV30 and TRBJ2-7, with 7 bases matching TRBD2. J lost 1 base, V lost 5 bases, and 17 bases had no gene match. Germline assignment: CDR1 GTSNPN and CDR2 SVGIG (reference sequence). CDR3 length: 17 residues. The CDR3, as DNA: TGTGCCTGGGGCATCGACCCTAGCGGACGCTCGTCCTACGAGCAGTACTTC. Protein: CAWGIDPSGRSSYEQYF.

Comment on this clone: At one end, the junction sequence differs from germline, possibly due to a read error. V and J are TRBV28 and TRBJ1-2, with D hard to call. The germline gives CDR1 MDHEN, CDR2 SYDVKM. The CDR3 has 10 amino acids. CDR3 sequence (DNA): TGTGCCAGCAGTTTAAGCGACATAGAGTTC. Protein product: CASSLSDIEF.

This rearrangement joins TRBV7-3 to TRBJ2-1; 10 bases map to TRBD2. CDR3 length: 16 residues. The junction had 8 bases not matched to a gene; V was cut back by 5 bases and J by 4 bases. Germline V CDR1 and CDR2: SGHTA, FQGTGA. Here the CDR3 reads CASSRQAGGPYNEQFF. The CDR3 DNA reads TGTGCCAGCAGCCGCCAAGCGGGAGGGCCTTACAATGAGCAGTTCTTC.

V usage is TRBV4-3 and J usage is TRBJ1-3, with D hard to call. The germline gives CDR1 LGHNA, CDR2 YSLEER. The CDR3 is made up of 16 amino acids. Deletions cut 1 base from V and 0 bases from J, with 10 bases between. As DNA, the CDR3 is TGCGCCAGCAGCCAAGCTACCCTGAACTCTGGAAACACCATATATTTT. Its protein is CASSQATLNSGNTIYF.

This clone appeared once. This chain joins TRBV6-1 and TRBJ2-7, with 7 bases identical to TRBD1. This CDR3 is 17 amino acids long. Looked up from germline, CDR1 is MNHNS and CDR2 is SASEGT. Trimming at V came to 2 bases and at J to 3 bases, leaving 13 bases not matched to a gene. The CDR3 sequence: CASSESRGQRRYYEQYF. The CDR3 nucleotides are TGTGCCAGCAGTGAATCACGGGGACAGCGAAGATACTACGAGCAGTACTTC.

CDR3: CASSYEGAPAEAFF. For the CDR3, the DNA is TGCGCCAGCAGTTACGAGGGGGCGCCGGCTGAAGCTTTCTTT. V and J are TRBV5-1 and TRBJ1-1; TRBD1 matches at 7 bases. Germline V gene lookup returns CDR1 SGHRS and CDR2 YFSETQ. The CDR3 consists of 14 residues. With 5 bases clipped from V and 6 bases from J, the junction kept 10 bases outside the gene matches.

The rearrangement joins TRBV29-1 to TRBJ1-2, with D possibly matching TRBD1 (6 bases). The CDR3 is 14 amino acids. The V gene lost 7 bases and the J gene lost 1 base, with 16 bases spanning the gap. CDR1 SQVTM and CDR2 ANQGSEA come from the germline V gene. As DNA, the CDR3 is TGCAGCGCCGAAGGGGCAGGGGATAACTATGGCTACACCTTC. It encodes CSAEGAGDNYGYTF.

This clone was observed once. V is TRBV4-3 and J is TRBJ2-7; no firm D call. Looked up from germline, CDR1 is LGHNA and CDR2 is YSLEER. V lost 0 bases and J lost 3, with 12 bases in between. The CDR3 consists of 15 residues. This CDR3 is CASSQDELSVYEQYF. CDR3 DNA: TGCGCCAGCAGCCAAGATGAGTTGTCCGTCTACGAGCAGTACTTC.

This rearrangement joins TRBV28 to TRBJ1-4, with 9 bases that match TRBD1. V was clipped by 10 bases and J by 7 bases; unmatched bases: 7. The CDR3 contains 13 residues. The germline V gene has CDR1 MDHEN and CDR2 SYDVKM. In DNA, the CDR3 is TGTGCCACCAAACAGGGGGCTAGTGAAAAACTGTTTTTT. It encodes CATKQGASEKLFF.

The chain recombines TRBV2 with TRBJ2-1; 13 bases map to TRBD2. The V gene end was trimmed by 6 bases and the J gene end by 12 bases; junction bases not matched to a gene: 11. The CDR3 spans 15 residues. Looked up from germline, CDR1 is SNHLY and CDR2 is FYNNEI. CDR3 DNA: TGTGCCAGCAGCCCGACTAGCGGGAGGAATGACGCGCAGTTCTTC. It translates to CASSPTSGRNDAQFF.

For the CDR3, the DNA is TGCGCCAGCAGCCAACATAGCGGCACAGATACGCAGTATTTT. This sequence encodes CASSQHSGTDTQYF. The gene calls are TRBV4-3 and TRBJ2-3, with a weak D call TRBD2 (5 bases). The CDR3 totals 14 residues. Germline CDR1 reads LGHNA; CDR2 reads YSLEER. Trimming left V 2 bases short and J 1 base short, with 7 bases between.